This T cell receptor beta chain comes out of a study of blood T cell repertoires in COVID-19. Study overall: The study drew acute and convalescent COVID-19 samples from the United States, Italy and Spain. T cells, B-cell-depleted T cells, or PBMCs supplied cDNA or gDNA.

Authors' processing steps: Estimates of nucleated cell counts were drawn from the amplification of reference gene primers. TCRdb's table, derived via immunoSEQ multiplex PCR, lists solely in-frame clones and lacks some. Clone size and V and J calls were adopted from that table, with D and trimming inferred from the DNA. The repertoire holds over 100,000 clones, with 75% to 90% as singletons. CDR3 length: 15 amino acids. Germline assignment: CDR1 ENHRY and CDR2 SYGVKD. Trimming took off 6 bases at V and 3 bases at J, with 17 bases between the two ends. The rearrangement uses TRBV10-3 and TRBJ1-1, with D maybe TRBD1 (6 bases). Sequencing was performed on peripheral blood. This TCR derives from a man aged 50 or older with active COVID-19. DNA for the CDR3: TGTGCCATCAGCGGAGGGAGGGGGAGTTACACTGAAGCTTTCTTT. It codes for CAISGGRGSYTEAFF.